Given below is one T cell receptor beta chain in context. Its specificity is not known. This entry belongs to a study of type 1 regulatory T cells. Across the whole study: An in vitro protocol generated T-allo10, a Tr1-enriched, alloantigen-specific CD4 T cell product. Points from the study as a whole: Compared with non-Tr1 cells, Tr1 cells showed a narrower TCR repertoire.

CDR1 is MDHEN and CDR2 is SYDVKM in the germline V gene. This CDR3 has 11 residues. Via MiXCR, TCRdb re-called the reads, giving one row per CDR3 protein. The data show tens of thousands of distinct CDR3 sequences, around 21% seen once. This chain uses TRBV28 with TRBJ1-2; TRBD1 might be the D (5 bases). The clonotype originates from a human donor in good health. What was sequenced was cultured type 1 regulatory T (Tr1) cells, either the whole culture or a sorted fraction (not recorded which). This chain's CDR3 is CACRGDYGYTF. DNA of the CDR3: TGTGCTTGTAGGGGCGACTATGGCTACACCTTC.